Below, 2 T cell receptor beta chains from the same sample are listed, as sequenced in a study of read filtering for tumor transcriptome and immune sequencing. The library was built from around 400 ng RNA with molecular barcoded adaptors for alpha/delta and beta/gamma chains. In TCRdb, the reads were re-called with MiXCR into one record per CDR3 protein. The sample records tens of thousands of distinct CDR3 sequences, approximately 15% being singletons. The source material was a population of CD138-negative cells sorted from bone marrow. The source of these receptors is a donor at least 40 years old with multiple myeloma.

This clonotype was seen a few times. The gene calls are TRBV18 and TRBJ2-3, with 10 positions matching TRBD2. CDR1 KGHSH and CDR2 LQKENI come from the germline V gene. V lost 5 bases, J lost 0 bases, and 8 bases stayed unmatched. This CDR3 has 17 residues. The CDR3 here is CASSSWTSGPSTDTQYF. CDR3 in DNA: TGTGCCAGCTCATCTTGGACTAGCGGACCGAGCACAGATACGCAGTATTTT. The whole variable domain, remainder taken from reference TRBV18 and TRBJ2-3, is NAGVMQNPRHLVRRRGQEARLRCSPMKGHSHVYWYRQLPEEGLKFMVYLQKENIIDESGMPKERFSAEFPKEGPSILRIQQVVRGDSAAYFCASSSWTSGPSTDTQYFGPGTRLTVL.

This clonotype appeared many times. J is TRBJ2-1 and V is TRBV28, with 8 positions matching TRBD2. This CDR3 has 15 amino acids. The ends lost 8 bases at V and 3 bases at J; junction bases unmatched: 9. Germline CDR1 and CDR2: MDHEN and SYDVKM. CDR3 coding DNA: TGTGCCAGCCGAGCCGGGACTAGGTTCTACAATGAGCAGTTCTTC. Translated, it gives CASRAGTRFYNEQFF.